Each of the 10 T cell receptor beta chains below was sequenced from the same sample in a study of technical replicates of blood from several donors. Using immunoSEQ multiplex PCR, the repertoire was profiled, and TCRdb retains in-frame clones only, with some absent. The sample lists tens of thousands of clones, about 89% occurring once. Sequencing was performed on T cells isolated from PBMCs. These receptors were obtained from a human donor in good health.

The genes are TRBV30 and TRBJ2-5; 7 nucleotides line up with TRBD1. The CDR3 has 15 residues. V lost 2 bases to trimming and J lost 3 bases; unmatched junction nucleotides: 9. Germline loops: CDR1 GTSNPN, CDR2 SVGIG (reference sequence). The CDR3 DNA reads as TGTGCCTGGAGTCCTCACGGGACAGCAAAAGAGACCCAGTACTTC. Translation: CAWSPHGTAKETQYF.

The rearrangement links TRBV2 to TRBJ1-2; D remains ambiguous. This CDR3 is built from 13 residues. The ends were cut back, 7 bases at V and 4 bases at J, with 13 bases in the middle. Germline lookup yields CDR1 SNHLY and CDR2 FYNNEI. CDR3 protein: CASKMYSRYGYTF. DNA of the CDR3: TGTGCCAGCAAGATGTACAGCCGCTATGGCTACACCTTC.

V is TRBV7-2 and J is TRBJ1-2; TRBD1 matches at 7 bases. The CDR3 runs to 15 residues. In germline, CDR1 is SGHTA, CDR2 FQGNSA. Germline trimming cut 2 bases from V and 3 bases from J; bases unmatched to any gene: 6. CDR3 sequence: CASSLYGTADYGYTF. The CDR3 DNA reads TGTGCCAGCAGCTTATATGGGACAGCCGACTATGGCTACACCTTC.

The V and J genes are TRBV19 and TRBJ1-2; the match to TRBD1 covers 7 bases. The CDR3 covers 16 residues. V lost 4 bases, J lost 8 bases, and 16 bases stayed unmatched. Germline V lookup: CDR1 LNHDA, CDR2 SQIVND (reference sequence). The CDR3 loop is CASSTIATGTVGGYTF. DNA for the CDR3: TGTGCCAGTAGTACCATAGCCACCGGGACAGTGGGAGGCTACACCTTC.

The chain couples TRBV27 to TRBJ1-1; 7 positions agree with TRBD1. In germline, CDR1 is MNHEY, CDR2 SMNVEV (reference sequence). The CDR3 has 12 amino acids. Losses at the gene ends were 4 bases for V and 6 bases for J; bases not matched to a gene: 2. The CDR3 protein is CASSSQGAEAFF. The CDR3 coding sequence is TGTGCCAGCAGTTCTCAGGGGGCTGAAGCTTTCTTT.

The sample holds a few counts of this clone. The gene calls are TRBV7-9 and TRBJ1-1, with D uncertain. CDR3 length equals 12 residues. CDR1 and CDR2 (germline): SEHNR, FQNEAQ (reference sequence). V lost 1 base and J lost 7, with 7 bases in between. Here the CDR3 DNA reads TGTGCCAGCAGCTTAGGAGGGTATGAAGCTTTCTTT. This sequence encodes CASSLGGYEAFF. Full variable domain (missing parts from reference TRBV7-9 and TRBJ1-1): DTGVSQNPRHKITKRGQNVTFRCDPISEHNRLYWYRQTLGQGPEFLTYFQNEAQLEKSRLLSDRFSAERPKGSFSTLEIQRTEQGDSAMYLCASSLGGYEAFFGQGTRLTVV.

The CDR3 protein is CASSVVGRGGSGELFF. The CDR3, as DNA: TGTGCCAGCAGCGTAGTTGGGAGGGGGGGAAGCGGGGAGCTGTTTTTT. The V and J genes are TRBV9 and TRBJ2-2; possibly TRBD2 for D (7 bases). The CDR3 sequence is 16 residues long. Per germline, CDR1 SGDLS and CDR2 YYNGEE. Trimming pared 0 bases from V and 7 bases from J, leaving 16 bases between.

This chain connects TRBV2 to TRBJ2-7, with TRBD1 as a possible D gene (6 bases). This CDR3 region has 13 residues. Germline V CDR1 and CDR2: SNHLY, FYNNEI. Between the trimmed V and J ends, which lost 7 bases and 1 base, there was a span of 11 bases. DNA for the CDR3: TGTGCCAGCAAAGAAGGACAGTCCTACGAGCAGTACTTC. This sequence encodes CASKEGQSYEQYF.

This clone appeared a single time. The CDR3 region is CASSLSGGSNQPQHF. CDR3 coding DNA: TGTGCCAGCAGCTTATCAGGGGGTAGCAATCAGCCCCAGCATTTT. J is TRBJ1-5 and V is TRBV7-2, with 7 bases aligning to TRBD1. The trim removed 2 bases at V and 0 bases at J, leaving 1 base unmatched. The germline gives CDR1 SGHTA, CDR2 FQGNSA. The CDR3 has 15 amino acids.

This chain joins TRBV27 and TRBJ2-7; the match to TRBD1 covers 10 bases. With 7 bases clipped from V and 0 bases from J, the junction kept 6 bases outside the gene matches. This CDR3 is 15 amino acids long. Germline lookup yields CDR1 MNHEY and CDR2 SMNVEV (reference sequence). CDR3 loop: CASTDRGPHSYEQYF. The CDR3 DNA sequence: TGTGCCAGCACCGACAGGGGGCCCCACTCCTACGAGCAGTACTTC.